This section outlines one TCR beta chain sequence together with its context. Its antigen remains unknown. V lost 5 bases and J 6 bases, leaving 11 bases between the germline ends. This CDR3 region has 13 residues. CDR1 SGHNT and CDR2 YYREEE come from the germline V gene (reference sequence). The assay ran at deep level. In the authors' workflow: ImmunoSEQ yielded junction-only sequences lacking quality scores, so filtering differed. TCRdb's table, derived via immunoSEQ multiplex PCR, lists solely in-frame clones and lacks some. That table furnishes V, J and clone size, whereas the DNA furnished D and trimming. The sample includes fewer than 3 million clones, just under 95% seen only once; the top ten take 0.3% to 0.45%. A split of CD4+ cells into CD45RA+ naive and CD45RA-negative memory subsets was performed. These data come from a study of shared clonotypes between healthy human individuals. Study-wide points: Few donors restricted represented genetic and exposure-history diversity.

This TCR was sampled from a man between 18 and 35 years old in good health. Some clones in this sample may be carry-over from other donors' samples. V usage is TRBV5-4 and J usage is TRBJ2-2; D is tentatively TRBD1 or TRBD2 (6 bases each). The sequencing sample was made of naive CD4+ T cells from PBMCs. Subset in this sample: CD45RA+ positively selected. CDR3 sequence (DNA): TGTGCCAGCAGTTGGGGGGCGCCCGGGGAGCTGTTTTTT. Translating gives CASSWGAPGELFF.